Reported below is one T cell receptor beta chain. Its antigen is currently unknown. Extraction and reverse transcription of RNA yielded cDNA as the sequencing template. Method: immunoSEQ multiplex PCR; TCRdb's copy keeps in-frame clones and lacks some. Among about 190,000 clones listed, 50% to 60% were seen once. This specimen belongs to a study of CD8+ T cells in alopecia areata. Looking at the study overall: It was oral tofacitinib, at 5 to 10 mg twice daily, that treated patients received.

The germline CDR1 and CDR2 sequences are LNHDA and SQIVND (reference sequence). With 6 bases removed from V and 2 bases from J, the gap between germline ends came to 10 bases. This CDR3 spans 13 amino acids. Study-wide results and limits: Alphabeta T cells residing in normal skin are also sequenced in scalp samples. Scalp clonality and expanded CD8+ clones among the top 100 were significantly decreased by tofacitinib.

Treatment noted: oral pan-JAK inhibitor, 5-10 mg twice daily. Alopecia areata patients provided lesional scalp punch biopsies and peripheral blood, both collected for the study. This specimen was CD4+ T cells sorted from blood, taken at week 4, from a patient treated with tofacitinib. The rearrangement uses TRBV19 and TRBJ2-5; D is perhaps TRBD2 (5 bases). The receptor was derived from a human donor with alopecia areata. In DNA, the CDR3 is TGTGCCAGTAGCGCCGGGGTACAAGAGACCCAGTACTTC. This gives the protein CASSAGVQETQYF.